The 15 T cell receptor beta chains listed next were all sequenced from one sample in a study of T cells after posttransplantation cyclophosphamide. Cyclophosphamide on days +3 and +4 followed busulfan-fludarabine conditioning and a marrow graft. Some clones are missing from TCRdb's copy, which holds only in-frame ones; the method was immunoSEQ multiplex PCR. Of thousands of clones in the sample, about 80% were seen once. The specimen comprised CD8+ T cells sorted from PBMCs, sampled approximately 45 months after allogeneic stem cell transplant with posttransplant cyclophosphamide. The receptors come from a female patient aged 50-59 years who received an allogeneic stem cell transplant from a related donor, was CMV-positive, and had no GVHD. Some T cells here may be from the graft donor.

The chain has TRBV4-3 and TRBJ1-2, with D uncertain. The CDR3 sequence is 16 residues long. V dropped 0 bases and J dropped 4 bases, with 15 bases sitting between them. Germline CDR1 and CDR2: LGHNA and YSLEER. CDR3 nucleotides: TGCGCCAGCAGCCAAGAATTCAGTCCTTCAGGCTATGGCTACACCTTC. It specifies CASSQEFSPSGYGYTF.

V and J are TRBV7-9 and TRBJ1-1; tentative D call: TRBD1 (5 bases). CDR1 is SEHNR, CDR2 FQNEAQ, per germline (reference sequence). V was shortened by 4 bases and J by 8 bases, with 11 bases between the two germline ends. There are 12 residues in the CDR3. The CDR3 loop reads CASSSGGREAFF. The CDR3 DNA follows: TGTGCCAGCAGCTCGGGGGGGAGGGAAGCTTTCTTT.

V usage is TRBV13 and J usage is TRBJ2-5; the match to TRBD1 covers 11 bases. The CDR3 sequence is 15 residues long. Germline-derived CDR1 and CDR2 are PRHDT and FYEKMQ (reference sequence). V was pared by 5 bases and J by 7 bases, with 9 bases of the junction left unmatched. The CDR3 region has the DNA TGTGCCAGCAGCGCCGGACAGGGGGCGGTCGGGACCCAGTACTTC. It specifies CASSAGQGAVGTQYF. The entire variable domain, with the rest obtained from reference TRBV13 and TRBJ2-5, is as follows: AAGVIQSPRHLIKEKRETATLKCYPIPRHDTVYWYQQGPGQDPQFLISFYEKMQSDKGSIPDRFSAQQFSDYHSELNMSSLELGDSALYFCASSAGQGAVGTQYFGPGTRLLVL.

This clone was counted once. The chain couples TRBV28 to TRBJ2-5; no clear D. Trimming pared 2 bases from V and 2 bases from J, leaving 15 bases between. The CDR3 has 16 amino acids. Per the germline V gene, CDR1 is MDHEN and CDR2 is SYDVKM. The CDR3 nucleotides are TGTGCCAGCAGTTTAGAGGTGGCCTGGCTACAAGAGACCCAGTACTTC. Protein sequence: CASSLEVAWLQETQYF.

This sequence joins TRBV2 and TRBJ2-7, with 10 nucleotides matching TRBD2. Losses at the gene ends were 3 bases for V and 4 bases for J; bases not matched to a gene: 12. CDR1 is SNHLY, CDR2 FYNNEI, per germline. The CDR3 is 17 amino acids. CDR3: CASSDDSGLGLAYEQYF. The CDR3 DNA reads TGTGCCAGCAGTGACGACAGCGGACTGGGACTAGCGTACGAGCAGTACTTC.

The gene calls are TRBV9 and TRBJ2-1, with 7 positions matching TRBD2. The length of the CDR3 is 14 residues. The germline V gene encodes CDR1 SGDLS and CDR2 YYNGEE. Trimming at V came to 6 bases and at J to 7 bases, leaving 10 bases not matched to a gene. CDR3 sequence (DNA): TGTGCCAGCAACTCCGGGACTACGGTGAATGAGCAGTTCTTC. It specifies CASNSGTTVNEQFF.

The CDR3 DNA is TGTGCCAGCAGCCTAGGGGGAGGCGATGGGGTGTTTTCCGCCTACGAGCAGTACTTC. It yields the protein CASSLGGGDGVFSAYEQYF. The chain is built from TRBV7-2 and TRBJ2-7, with D perhaps assigned TRBD1 or TRBD2 (6 bases each). Germline CDR1 and CDR2: SGHTA and FQGNSA. Trimming took off 5 bases at V and 2 bases at J, with 28 bases between the two ends. The CDR3 length is 19 residues.

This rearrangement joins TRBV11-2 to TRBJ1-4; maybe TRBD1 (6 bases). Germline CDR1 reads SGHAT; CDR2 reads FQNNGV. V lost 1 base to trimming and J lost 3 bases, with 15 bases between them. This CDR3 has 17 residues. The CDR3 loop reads CASSLGRRGWANEKLFF. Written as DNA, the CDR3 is TGTGCCAGCAGCTTAGGGCGCAGGGGCTGGGCTAATGAAAAACTGTTTTTT.

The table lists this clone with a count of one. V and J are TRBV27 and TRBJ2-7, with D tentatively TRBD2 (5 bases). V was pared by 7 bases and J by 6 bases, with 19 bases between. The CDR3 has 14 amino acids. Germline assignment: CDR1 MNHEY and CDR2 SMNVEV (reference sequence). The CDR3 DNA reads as TGTGCCAGCACCCCCTCCGGGGTCTGGGTCGAGCAGTACTTC. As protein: CASTPSGVWVEQYF.

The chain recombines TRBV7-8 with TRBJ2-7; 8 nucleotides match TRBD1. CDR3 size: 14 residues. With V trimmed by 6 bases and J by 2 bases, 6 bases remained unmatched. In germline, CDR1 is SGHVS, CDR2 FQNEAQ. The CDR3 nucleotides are TGTGCCAGCAGTCCCGGACAGGGCCCCTACGAGCAGTACTTC. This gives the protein CASSPGQGPYEQYF.

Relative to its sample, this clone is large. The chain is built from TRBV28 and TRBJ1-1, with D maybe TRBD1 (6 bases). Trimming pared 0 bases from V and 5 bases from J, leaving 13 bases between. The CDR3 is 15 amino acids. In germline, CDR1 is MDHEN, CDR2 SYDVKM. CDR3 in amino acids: CASSLWTGWYTEAFF. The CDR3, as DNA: TGTGCCAGCAGTTTATGGACAGGATGGTATACTGAAGCTTTCTTT.

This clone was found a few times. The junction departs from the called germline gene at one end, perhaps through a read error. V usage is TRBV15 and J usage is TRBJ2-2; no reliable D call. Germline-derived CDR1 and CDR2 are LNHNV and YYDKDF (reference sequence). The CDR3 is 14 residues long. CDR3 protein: CATRRTGNTGELFF. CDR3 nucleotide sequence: TGTGCCACCCGCAGAACCGGGAACACCGGGGAGCTGTTTTTT.

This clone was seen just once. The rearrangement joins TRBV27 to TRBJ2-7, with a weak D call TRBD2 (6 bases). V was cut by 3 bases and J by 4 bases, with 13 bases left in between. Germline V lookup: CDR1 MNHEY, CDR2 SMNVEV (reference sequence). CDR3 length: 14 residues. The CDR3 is CASSLGLAMYEQYF. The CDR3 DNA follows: TGTGCCAGCAGTTTGGGGCTAGCGATGTACGAGCAGTACTTC.

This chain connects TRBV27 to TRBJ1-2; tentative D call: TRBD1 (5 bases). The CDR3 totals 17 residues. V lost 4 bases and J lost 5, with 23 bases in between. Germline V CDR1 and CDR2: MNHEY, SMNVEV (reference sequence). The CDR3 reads CASSWGEAASSGYGYTF. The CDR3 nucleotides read TGTGCCAGCAGTTGGGGGGAAGCAGCCAGCTCGGGTTATGGCTACACCTTC.

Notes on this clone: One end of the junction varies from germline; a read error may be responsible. CDR3 DNA: TGCGCCAGCAGCCAAGACGCGGGAGGGGCGTACGAGCAGTACTTC. It codes for CASSQDAGGAYEQYF. This rearrangement joins TRBV5-4 to TRBJ2-7, with 9 nucleotides matching TRBD2. The CDR3 consists of 15 residues. CDR1 is SGHNT, CDR2 YYREEE, per germline (reference sequence).